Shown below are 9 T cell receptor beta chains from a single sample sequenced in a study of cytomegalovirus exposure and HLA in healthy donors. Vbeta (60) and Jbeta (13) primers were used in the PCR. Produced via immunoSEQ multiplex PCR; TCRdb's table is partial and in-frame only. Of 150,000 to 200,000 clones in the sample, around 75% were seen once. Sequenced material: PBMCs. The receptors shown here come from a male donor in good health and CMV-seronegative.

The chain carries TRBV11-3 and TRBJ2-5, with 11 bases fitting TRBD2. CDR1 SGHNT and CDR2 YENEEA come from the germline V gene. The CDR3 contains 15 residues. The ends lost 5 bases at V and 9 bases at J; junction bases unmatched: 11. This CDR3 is CASSPGLAGSGPQYF. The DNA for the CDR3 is TGTGCCAGCAGCCCCGGACTAGCGGGCTCTGGGCCCCAGTACTTC.

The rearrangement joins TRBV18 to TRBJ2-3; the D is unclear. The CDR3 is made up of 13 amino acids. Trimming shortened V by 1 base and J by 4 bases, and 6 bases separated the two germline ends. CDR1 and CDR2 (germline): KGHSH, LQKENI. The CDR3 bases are TGTGCCAGCTCACCACGAACAGCAGATACGCAGTATTTT. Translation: CASSPRTADTQYF.

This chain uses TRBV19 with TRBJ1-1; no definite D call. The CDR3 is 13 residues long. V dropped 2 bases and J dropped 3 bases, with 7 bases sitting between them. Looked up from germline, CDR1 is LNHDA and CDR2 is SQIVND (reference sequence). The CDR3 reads CASSIYGDTEAFF. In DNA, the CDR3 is TGTGCCAGTAGTATATACGGAGACACTGAAGCTTTCTTT.

The CDR3 DNA sequence: TGTGCCAGTCACGACCTGACTAGCGCGGTCACCGGGGAGCTGTTTTTT. It yields the protein CASHDLTSAVTGELFF. This sequence joins TRBV19 and TRBJ2-2; 8 bases match TRBD2. The junction had 12 bases not matched to a gene; V was cut back by 8 bases and J by 4 bases. The CDR3 has 16 residues. CDR1 and CDR2 (germline): LNHDA, SQIVND (reference sequence).

This chain's CDR3 is CASSSTGTGEQYF. The CDR3 coding sequence is TGTGCCAGCAGTTCAACAGGGACCGGCGAGCAGTACTTC. The gene calls are TRBV6-5 and TRBJ2-7; possible D gene TRBD1, 6 bases. Germline loops: CDR1 MNHEY, CDR2 SVGAGI. Trimming took 4 bases from V and 6 from J, leaving 13 bases between them. The CDR3 spans 13 residues.

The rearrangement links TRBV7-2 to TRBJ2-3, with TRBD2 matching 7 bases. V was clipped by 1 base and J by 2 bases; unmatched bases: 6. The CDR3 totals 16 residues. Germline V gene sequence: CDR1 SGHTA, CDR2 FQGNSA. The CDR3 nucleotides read TGTGCCAGCAGCTTAGTGCCAGCGGGATACACAGATACGCAGTATTTT. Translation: CASSLVPAGYTDTQYF.

DNA of the CDR3: TGTGCCAGCAGTGACGGGACAGACTTCTCTGGAAACACCATATATTTT. It specifies CASSDGTDFSGNTIYF. The chain is built from TRBV6-1 and TRBJ1-3; TRBD1 matches at 7 bases. Germline V gene lookup returns CDR1 MNHNS and CDR2 SASEGT. V lost 3 bases to trimming and J lost 0 bases; unmatched junction nucleotides: 5. The CDR3 has 16 residues.

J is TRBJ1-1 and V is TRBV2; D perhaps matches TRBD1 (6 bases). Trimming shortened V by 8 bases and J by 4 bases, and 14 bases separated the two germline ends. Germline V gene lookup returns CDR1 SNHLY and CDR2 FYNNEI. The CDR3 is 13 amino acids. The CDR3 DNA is TGTGCCAGCGCCCAGGGGTGGAGCACTGAAGCTTTCTTT. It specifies CASAQGWSTEAFF.

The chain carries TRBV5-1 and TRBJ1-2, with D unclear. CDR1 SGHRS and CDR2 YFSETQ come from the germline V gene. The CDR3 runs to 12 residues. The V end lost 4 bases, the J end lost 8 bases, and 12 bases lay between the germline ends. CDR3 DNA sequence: TGCGCCAGCAGCCCAGAGGGTGGAGGCTACACCTTC. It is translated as CASSPEGGGYTF.